The next 32 T cell receptor beta chains were all read from a single sample in a study of Graves' ophthalmopathy and Graves' hyperthyroidism. TCR beta CDR3 amplification used RNA transcripts. Following a first-round RT-PCR that used HTBI primers, a second-round multiplex PCR was carried out. Via MiXCR, TCRdb re-called the multiplex PCR reads, giving one row per CDR3 protein. The sample has about 400,000 distinct CDR3 sequences; about 17% are singletons. The sequencing sample was made of peripheral blood. The receptor source for this set is a woman aged 18-29 years with Graves' ophthalmopathy.

This clonotype was counted at least ten times. The V and J genes are TRBV30 and TRBJ1-5; 8 bases agree with TRBD1. Unmatched junction bases numbered 4, after V lost 5 bases and J lost 4 bases. The CDR3 is 13 residues long. Germline V gives CDR1 GTSNPN, CDR2 SVGIG (reference sequence). CDR3 bases: TGTGCCTGGGGGTACAGGGGGAATCAGCCCCAGCATTTT. It codes for CAWGYRGNQPQHF.

This clonotype was detected once. The chain is built from TRBV29-1 and TRBJ2-7; D is possibly TRBD2 (7 bases). The germline V gene encodes CDR1 SQVTM and CDR2 ANQGSEA. Deletions cut 4 bases from V and 3 bases from J, with 25 bases between. There are 17 residues in the CDR3. In DNA, the CDR3 is TGCAGCGTTGCCCCGGCAGGGGAGAATGGACTAGTCTACGAGCAGTACTTC. Its translation: CSVAPAGENGLVYEQYF.

This chain links TRBV6-1 with TRBJ2-7; tentatively, D is TRBD1 (7 bases). The CDR3 has 15 amino acids. V dropped 6 bases and J dropped 1 base, with 16 bases sitting between them. Germline V CDR1 and CDR2: MNHNS, SASEGT. CDR3 amino acids: CASSGGRGRSYEQYF. CDR3 in DNA: TGTGCCAGCAGCGGGGGAAGGGGGCGATCCTACGAGCAGTACTTC.

This clonotype showed up many times. The chain links TRBV6-1 to TRBJ2-7; possibly TRBD2 for D (6 bases). V gave up 3 bases and J gave up 4 bases, with 19 bases separating them. Germline V gene sequence: CDR1 MNHNS, CDR2 SASEGT. The CDR3 loop spans 16 amino acids. The CDR3 sequence: CASSDLLGLGGYEQYF. The CDR3 nucleotides are TGTGCCAGCAGTGACCTTCTAGGGTTGGGGGGATACGAGCAGTACTTC.

This clonotype has a count of ten or more. The J gene is TRBJ1-5, the V gene TRBV20-1; possible D gene TRBD1, 6 bases. The CDR3 covers 14 residues. Trimming stripped 5 bases from V and 7 bases from J, with 18 bases between. The V gene's germline CDR1 is DFQATT and CDR2 SNEGSKA (reference sequence). In DNA, the CDR3 is TGCAGTGCTTGCCCACAGGGACCAGGGCAGCCCCAGCATTTT. The encoded protein is CSACPQGPGQPQHF.

At least ten counts were recorded for this clonotype. This rearrangement joins TRBV6-5 to TRBJ2-5; TRBD1 agrees at 12 bases. Germline V CDR1 and CDR2: MNHEY, SVGAGI. The CDR3 is made up of 15 amino acids. The V and J ends lost 6 bases and 5 bases, in that order; junction bases with no gene match: 7. CDR3 in amino acids: CASSKGTGGLETQYF. CDR3 in DNA: TGTGCCAGCAGCAAAGGGACAGGGGGCTTGGAGACCCAGTACTTC.

The rearrangement links TRBV29-1 to TRBJ2-5; no clear D. This CDR3 is built from 11 residues. Trimming shortened V by 4 bases and J by 4 bases, and 7 bases separated the two germline ends. CDR1 is SQVTM and CDR2 is ANQGSEA in the germline V gene. The CDR3 bases are TGCAGCGTTGTAGGGCGAGAGACCCAGTACTTC. This encodes CSVVGRETQYF.

This clonotype was counted many times. V and J are TRBV5-4 and TRBJ1-3, with a possible D match to TRBD1 (6 bases). The CDR3 runs to 17 residues. Per the germline V gene, CDR1 is SGHNT and CDR2 is YYREEE (reference sequence). With 1 base removed from V and 0 bases from J, the gap between germline ends came to 14 bases. In nucleotides, the CDR3 is TGTGCCAGCAGCTTGAAGCCGGGACAACCCTCTGGAAACACCATATATTTT. It specifies CASSLKPGQPSGNTIYF.

Ten or more counts support this clonotype. The rearrangement joins TRBV9 to TRBJ2-2; 15 positions match TRBD2. J lost 0 bases, V lost 3 bases, and 3 bases had no gene match. The CDR3 covers 18 residues. The germline gives CDR1 SGDLS, CDR2 YYNGEE. This CDR3 reads CASSEGLAGGSNTGELFF. CDR3 in DNA: TGTGCCAGCAGCGAGGGACTAGCGGGGGGCTCGAACACCGGGGAGCTGTTTTTT.

This clonotype was observed at least ten times. V and J are TRBV15 and TRBJ1-5; D unresolved. Germline loops: CDR1 LNHNV, CDR2 YYDKDF (reference sequence). Between the trimmed V and J ends, which lost 8 bases and 2 bases, there was a span of 19 bases. This CDR3 is 16 amino acids long. The CDR3 region is CATGNLGFFRNQPQHF. In nucleotides, the CDR3 is TGTGCCACCGGAAACCTCGGATTCTTTCGCAATCAGCCCCAGCATTTT.

This clonotype has a count of ten or more. The CDR3 nucleotides are TGCGCCAGCAGCCATGGGACTAATCAGCCCCAGCATTTT. Residues: CASSHGTNQPQHF. The chain employs TRBV4-1 and TRBJ1-5; a possible D gene is TRBD1 (5 bases). Trimming pared 3 bases from V and 4 bases from J, leaving 7 bases between. The CDR3 sequence is 13 residues long. Germline-derived CDR1 and CDR2 are MGHRA and YSYEKL.

The table lists this clonotype with many counts. V gene TRBV20-1 combines with J gene TRBJ2-7; the D call may be TRBD1 or TRBD2 (6 bases each). Trimming cost V 3 bases and J 4 bases, with 19 bases left between them. Germline CDR1 and CDR2: DFQATT and SNEGSKA (reference sequence). The CDR3 has 15 residues. This CDR3 is CSASPPFGGGYEQYF. The DNA for the CDR3 is TGCAGTGCTAGTCCCCCCTTTGGAGGGGGTTACGAGCAGTACTTC.

This clonotype was recorded at least ten times. This chain joins TRBV3-1 and TRBJ1-5; unclear D gene. The CDR3 covers 16 residues. CDR1 and CDR2 (germline): LGHDT, YNNKEL (reference sequence). The V end lost 0 bases, the J end lost 3 bases, and 12 bases lay between the germline ends. As DNA, the CDR3 is TGTGCCAGCAGCCAAGATGGGCCAGGTATCAATCAGCCCCAGCATTTT. This translates into CASSQDGPGINQPQHF.

This clonotype appeared many times. V and J are TRBV12-3 or TRBV12-4 and TRBJ2-7, with D unresolved. The CDR3 has 16 amino acids. V was shortened by 5 bases and J by 0 bases, with 17 bases between the two germline ends. CDR3 amino acids: CASSPPYIGGSYEQYF. In DNA, the CDR3 is TGTGCCAGCAGTCCGCCATACATAGGCGGCTCCTACGAGCAGTACTTC.

This clonotype appeared many times. The chain recombines TRBV20-1 with TRBJ2-5; 10 bases map to TRBD2. Germline V gene data show CDR1 as DFQATT and CDR2 as SNEGSKA (reference sequence). The CDR3 length is 14 residues. Unmatched junction bases numbered 5, after V lost 2 bases and J lost 5 bases. CDR3 in amino acids: CSARPSGSVETQYF. The CDR3 nucleotides read TGCAGTGCTAGACCTAGCGGGAGTGTGGAGACCCAGTACTTC.

The chain recombines TRBV12-3 or TRBV12-4 with TRBJ2-7, with TRBD1 identical over 7 bases. J lost 6 bases, V lost 5 bases, and 10 bases had no gene match. The CDR3 runs 14 residues. CDR3 coding DNA: TGTGCCAGCAGTCTTAACAGGGGTCGTGGCGAGCAGTACTTC. This codes for CASSLNRGRGEQYF.

This clonotype was seen many times. V is TRBV6-2 or TRBV6-3 and J is TRBJ2-7; possibly TRBD1 for D (6 bases). Germline V lookup: CDR1 MNHEY, CDR2 SVGEGT. Trimming shortened V by 6 bases and J by 3 bases, and 12 bases separated the two germline ends. This CDR3 comprises 13 residues. The CDR3 sequence: CASRIQGDYEQYF. The CDR3 DNA sequence: TGTGCCAGCAGGATACAGGGCGACTACGAGCAGTACTTC.

This clonotype was counted many times. This rearrangement joins TRBV4-1 to TRBJ2-7, with D perhaps assigned TRBD1 or TRBD2 (5 bases each). The CDR3 consists of 17 residues. V gave up 0 bases and J gave up 0 bases, with 15 bases separating them. Per the germline V gene, CDR1 is MGHRA and CDR2 is YSYEKL. CDR3 nucleotide sequence: TGCGCCAGCAGCCAAGAAAAAGGGACGGTGATCTCCTACGAGCAGTACTTC. Its protein is CASSQEKGTVISYEQYF.

The table lists this clonotype with many counts. This rearrangement joins TRBV6-5 to TRBJ1-5; D gene uncertain. In germline, CDR1 is MNHEY, CDR2 SVGAGI. With 2 bases removed from V and 11 bases from J, the gap between germline ends came to 13 bases. CDR3 length equals 13 residues. The CDR3 DNA reads as TGTGCCAGCAGTTACAGGGCCCGCGGGGCCCAGCATTTT. The encoded protein is CASSYRARGAQHF.

V gene TRBV7-2 combines with J gene TRBJ2-1; TRBD1 or TRBD2 may be the D gene (5 bases each). CDR1 SGHTA and CDR2 FQGNSA come from the germline V gene. The CDR3 has 15 amino acids. V shed 5 bases and J shed 0 bases, with 11 bases lying between them. The CDR3 loop reads CASSPGTASYNEQFF. The CDR3 DNA reads as TGTGCCAGCAGCCCCGGGACCGCCTCCTACAATGAGCAGTTCTTC. The full variable domain, with the rest looked up from reference TRBV7-2 and TRBJ2-1, is GAGVSQSPSNKVTEKGKDVELRCDPISGHTALYWYRQSLGQGLEFLIYFQGNSAPDKSGLPSDRFSAERTGGSVSTLTIQRTQQEDSAVYLCASSPGTASYNEQFFGPGTRLTVL.

DNA for the CDR3: TGTGCCAGCAGTGTATTAGGGTTTAGTCAGCCCCAGCATTTT. Protein: CASSVLGFSQPQHF. This sequence joins TRBV6-1 and TRBJ1-5, with D unclear. The V gene's germline CDR1 is MNHNS and CDR2 SASEGT. The CDR3 covers 14 residues. V dropped 4 bases and J dropped 6 bases, with 13 bases sitting between them.

This clonotype was detected many times. The genes are TRBV6-5 and TRBJ1-2; weak D call: TRBD1 (5 bases). Germline V gives CDR1 MNHEY, CDR2 SVGAGI. The CDR3 length is 13 residues. V was trimmed by 6 bases and J by 4 bases, leaving 12 bases between them. The CDR3 region is CASRGGYFYGYTF. DNA of the CDR3: TGTGCCAGCAGGGGGGGTTATTTCTATGGCTACACCTTC.

This clonotype was observed many times. The chain recombines TRBV5-1 with TRBJ1-6; TRBD1 agrees at 7 bases. Per the germline V gene, CDR1 is SGHRS and CDR2 is YFSETQ. The trim removed 0 bases at V and 10 bases at J, leaving 4 bases unmatched. This CDR3 has 14 residues. The CDR3 sequence: CASSLEQGSSPLHF. The CDR3 region has the DNA TGCGCCAGCAGCTTGGAACAGGGGTCCTCACCCCTCCACTTT.

There are many counts of this clonotype. The genes are TRBV20-1 and TRBJ1-5; D is perhaps TRBD1 (6 bases). Germline V gene lookup returns CDR1 DFQATT and CDR2 SNEGSKA (reference sequence). The CDR3 is made up of 14 amino acids. V was shortened by 1 base and J by 4 bases, with 11 bases between the two germline ends. The CDR3 sequence: CSARGGDTNQPQHF. The CDR3 DNA sequence: TGCAGTGCTAGAGGGGGGGACACAAATCAGCCCCAGCATTTT.

This clonotype was picked up many times. This chain links TRBV6-2 or TRBV6-3 with TRBJ2-5, with D possibly TRBD1 on 6 matching bases. Germline-derived CDR1 and CDR2 are MNHEY and SVGEGT. This CDR3 is 13 amino acids long. V was shortened by 5 bases and J by 3 bases, with 10 bases between the two germline ends. CDR3 nucleotides: TGTGCCAGCAGTAGGGGGACGGAAGAGACCCAGTACTTC. Amino acid sequence: CASSRGTEETQYF.

The table lists this clonotype with many counts. The genes are TRBV29-1 and TRBJ1-1, with a tentative D call TRBD1 (5 bases). The CDR3 has 15 residues. V was pared by 0 bases and J by 3 bases, with 14 bases between. From germline, CDR1 is SQVTM and CDR2 ANQGSEA. The CDR3 DNA follows: TGCAGCGTTGAAGATCTATCCCAGGGCTACACTGAAGCTTTCTTT. It is translated as CSVEDLSQGYTEAFF.

This clonotype came up many times. This rearrangement joins TRBV28 to TRBJ1-1; no clear D. Germline V gene data show CDR1 as MDHEN and CDR2 as SYDVKM. The V end lost 3 bases, the J end lost 3 bases, and 11 bases lay between the germline ends. This CDR3 region has 14 residues. The CDR3 region is CASSLRPPDTEAFF. The CDR3, as DNA: TGTGCCAGCAGTTTGAGGCCACCTGACACTGAAGCTTTCTTT.

There are many counts of this clonotype. The CDR3 reads CASSFRYQPQHF. The CDR3 coding sequence is TGTGCCAGCAGTTTTAGGTATCAGCCCCAGCATTTT. The V call is TRBV28, the J call TRBJ1-5, with D unresolved. Trimming stripped 3 bases from V and 5 bases from J, with 5 bases between. The CDR3 totals 12 residues. Germline V gives CDR1 MDHEN, CDR2 SYDVKM.

This clonotype was seen many times. V usage is TRBV5-1 and J usage is TRBJ1-1, with unresolved D. The CDR3 spans 14 residues. The germline V gene has CDR1 SGHRS and CDR2 YFSETQ. The V gene lost 6 bases and the J gene lost 0 bases, with 12 bases spanning the gap. The CDR3 sequence: CASTFSPMNTEAFF. In DNA, the CDR3 is TGCGCCAGCACGTTCTCCCCGATGAACACTGAAGCTTTCTTT. Full variable domain (outside the CDR3, taken from reference TRBV5-1 and TRBJ1-1): KAGVTQTPRYLIKTRGQQVTLSCSPISGHRSVSWYQQTPGQGLQFLFEYFSETQRNKGNFPGRFSGRQFSNSRSEMNVSTLELGDSALYLCASTFSPMNTEAFFGQGTRLTVV.

This clonotype was seen only a few times. This CDR3 is CASSVAGGGGYEQYF. CDR3 DNA: TGTGCCAGCAGCGTAGCGGGGGGGGGCGGCTACGAGCAGTACTTC. The chain recombines TRBV9 with TRBJ2-7, with TRBD2 matching 8 bases. Trimming took 0 bases from V and 3 from J; bases not matched to a gene: 5. The CDR3 has 15 amino acids. Germline values: CDR1 SGDLS, CDR2 YYNGEE. The full variable domain, in which reference TRBV9 and TRBJ2-7 provide the parts outside the CDR3, is DSGVTQTPKHLITATGQRVTLRCSPRSGDLSVYWYQQSLDQGLQFLIQYYNGEERAKGNILERFSAQQFPDLHSELNLSSLELGDSALYFCASSVAGGGGYEQYFGPGTRLTVT.

This clonotype was seen at least ten times. The V gene is TRBV11-2, the J gene TRBJ2-7; D gene unclear. Between the trimmed V and J ends, which lost 0 bases and 6 bases, there was a span of 9 bases. Germline-derived CDR1 and CDR2 are SGHAT and FQNNGV. This CDR3 spans 13 amino acids. This CDR3 reads CASSLDYSREQYF. CDR3 DNA sequence: TGTGCCAGCAGCTTAGATTATTCCCGCGAGCAGTACTTC.

This clonotype was recorded at least ten times. The chain is built from TRBV5-1 and TRBJ2-7, with D hard to call. Germline assignment: CDR1 SGHRS and CDR2 YFSETQ. V lost 4 bases, J lost 1 base, and 15 bases lay in between. CDR3 length equals 15 residues. This CDR3 is CASSLDGSFSYEQYF. CDR3 nucleotides: TGCGCCAGCAGCCTGGACGGGTCATTTTCCTACGAGCAGTACTTC.